A single sample is the source of the 6 T cell receptor beta chains below, sequenced in a study of neurological immune-mediated disorders. TCRdb reprocessed the 5' RACE reads with MiXCR, giving one entry per CDR3 protein. The sample lists approximately 80,000 distinct CDR3 sequences, roughly 4.5% occurring once. Sample time point: longitudinal time-point 3. Sequencing used PBMCs. Receptor source: a woman aged 55-70 years with multiple sclerosis.

This clonotype was detected ten times or more. The V and J genes are TRBV6-6 and TRBJ1-3; D unresolved. The CDR3 contains 12 residues. The ends were cut back, 4 bases at V and 3 bases at J, with 4 bases in the middle. Germline V gene sequence: CDR1 MNHNY, CDR2 SVGAGI (reference sequence). The CDR3 loop is CASSSIGNTIYF. The CDR3 nucleotides read TGTGCCAGCAGTTCCATTGGAAACACCATATATTTT.

The sample holds many counts of this clonotype. V gene TRBV20-1 combines with J gene TRBJ2-3; D might be TRBD2 (5 bases). Germline-derived CDR1 and CDR2 are DFQATT and SNEGSKA (reference sequence). The CDR3 contains 14 residues. Trimming took off 1 base at V and 4 bases at J, with 12 bases between the two ends. Here the CDR3 DNA reads TGCAGTGCTAGAGCCAGCCGGAGGCCAGATACGCAGTATTTT. It yields the protein CSARASRRPDTQYF.

This clonotype has ten or more counts. The chain employs TRBV29-1 and TRBJ2-6, with D perhaps matching TRBD1 (6 bases). This CDR3 contains 14 residues. Per the germline V gene, CDR1 is SQVTM and CDR2 is ANQGSEA. The V gene lost 6 bases and the J gene lost 0 bases, with 9 bases spanning the gap. CDR3 coding DNA: TGCAGCGTAGGACAGCTCTCTGGGGCCAACGTCCTGACTTTC. Amino acid sequence: CSVGQLSGANVLTF.

This clonotype was seen ten or more times. The chain employs TRBV7-2 and TRBJ1-4; D remains ambiguous. The germline V gene has CDR1 SGHTA and CDR2 FQGNSA. Trimming left V 1 base short and J 6 bases short, with 9 bases between. This CDR3 is 14 amino acids long. In DNA form, the CDR3 reads TGTGCCAGCAGCTTAGTAACGAGGGATGAAAAACTGTTTTTT. Translation gives CASSLVTRDEKLFF.

This clonotype was seen ten or more times. The genes are TRBV24-1 and TRBJ2-7; TRBD2 might be the D (6 bases). The CDR3 runs to 14 residues. V was clipped by 2 bases and J by 6 bases, with 13 bases between them. Germline CDR1 is KGHDR and CDR2 is SFDVKD. The CDR3 region is CATSDWAGTGEQYF. The CDR3 nucleotides read TGTGCCACCAGTGATTGGGCTGGGACTGGCGAGCAGTACTTC.

This clonotype occurred many times. The chain carries TRBV12-3 or TRBV12-4 and TRBJ2-6, with D hard to call. Trimming took off 7 bases at V and 1 base at J, with 5 bases between the two ends. This CDR3 has 13 amino acids. CDR3 sequence: CASTGSGANVLTF. The CDR3 region has the DNA TGTGCCAGCACCGGTTCTGGGGCCAACGTCCTGACTTTC.